The 2 T cell receptor beta chains given below trace back to one sample, sequenced in a study of cytomegalovirus exposure and HLA in healthy donors. Primers included in the PCR were 60 Vbeta and 13 Jbeta primers. Some clones are missing from TCRdb's copy, which holds only in-frame ones; the method was immunoSEQ multiplex PCR. Of 150,000 or so clones listed, roughly 80% are singletons. The sample consisted of PBMCs. The receptors derive from a male donor in good health and CMV-seropositive.

This clone was picked up a small number of times. DNA for the CDR3: TGTGCCAGCTCACCGTACAGGGAGACTGAAGCTTTCTTT. It codes for CASSPYRETEAFF. This chain joins TRBV18 and TRBJ1-1; TRBD1 is a possible D gene (6 bases). Germline CDR1 reads KGHSH; CDR2 reads LQKENI. The CDR3 has 13 amino acids. The ends were cut back, 3 bases at V and 5 bases at J, with 10 bases in the middle. The whole variable domain, filled in from reference TRBV18 and TRBJ1-1, reads NAGVMQNPRHLVRRRGQEARLRCSPMKGHSHVYWYRQLPEEGLKFMVYLQKENIIDESGMPKERFSAEFPKEGPSILRIQQVVRGDSAAYFCASSPYRETEAFFGQGTRLTVV.

This chain connects TRBV7-2 to TRBJ2-3, with a possible D match to TRBD1 (6 bases). The V end was cut by 8 bases, the J end by 6 bases, with 21 bases between. Germline-derived CDR1 and CDR2 are SGHTA and FQGNSA. The CDR3 has 15 residues. The CDR3 loop is CASGSRDTPTDTQYF. CDR3 nucleotides: TGTGCCAGCGGGAGCCGGGACACCCCAACGGATACGCAGTATTTT.